These T cell receptor beta chains were read from a single sample in a study of technical replicates of blood from a handful of donors. Generated by immunoSEQ multiplex PCR, the TCRdb table keeps only in-frame clones and is missing some. The sample consists of some 62,000 clones, 80% to 90% of them appearing once. Sequenced material: PBMCs. Receptor source: a human donor in good health. Some clones in this sample may be carry-over from other donors' samples. Both conserved end residues are part of each CDR3. D genes are given only for firm matches. A clone size is listed for some rows: how often the clone was seen (once, few, many), or a class if it is expanded.

V gene	J gene	clone size	D gene	CDR3 protein	CDR3 DNA
TRBV7-2	TRBJ2-2	.	.	CASSLLGGNTGELFF	TGTGCCAGCAGCTTATTGGGAGGGAACACCGGGGAGCTGTTTTTT
TRBV19	TRBJ1-5	.	.	CASSWEAGAQPQHF	TGTGCCAGTAGCTGGGAAGCGGGGGCTCAGCCCCAGCATTTT
TRBV4-3	TRBJ2-7	few	TRBD1	CASSQAKDRAYKQYF	TGCGCCAGCAGCCAAGCCAAGGACAGGGCCTATAAGCAGTACTTC
TRBV25-1	TRBJ1-2	.	.	CASSAGLSGYTF	TGTGCCAGCAGTGCGGGGTTGAGTGGCTACACCTTC
TRBV29-1	TRBJ2-7	.	.	CSAGKDAYEQYF	TGCAGCGCGGGGAAGGATGCCTACGAGCAGTACTTC
TRBV7-2	TRBJ1-5	.	TRBD1	CASSVQGGNQPQHF	TGTGCCAGCAGCGTGCAGGGGGGCAATCAGCCCCAGCATTTT
TRBV5-6	TRBJ2-7	.	.	CASSPLGGVYEQYF	TGTGCCAGCAGCCCTCTCGGCGGAGTCTACGAGCAGTACTTC
TRBV7-2	TRBJ1-4	.	TRBD1	CASSLGGQVNEKLFF	TGTGCCAGCAGCTTAGGGGGACAGGTTAATGAAAAACTGTTTTTT
TRBV4-2	TRBJ2-7	.	TRBD2	CASSQDRTSGRGYEQYF	TGTGCCAGCAGCCAAGATAGGACTAGCGGGAGAGGGTACGAGCAGTACTTC
TRBV6-1	TRBJ2-3	many	TRBD2	CASSEALAGGPDTQYF	TGTGCCAGCAGTGAAGCGCTAGCGGGAGGGCCAGATACGCAGTATTTT
TRBV18	TRBJ1-6	.	.	CASSPAENSPLHF	TGTGCCAGCTCACCGGCGGAAAATTCACCCCTCCACTTT
TRBV2	TRBJ2-5	once	.	CASSKSGATQYF	TGTGCCAGCAGTAAGTCGGGAGCGACCCAGTACTTC
TRBV27	TRBJ1-2	once	TRBD1	CASSLRPGGRDGYTF	TGTGCCAGCAGTTTACGCCCAGGGGGTCGTGATGGCTACACCTTC
TRBV4-3	TRBJ1-1	.	.	CASSQELTANTEAFF	TGCGCCAGCAGCCAAGAACTGACAGCGAACACTGAAGCTTTCTTT
TRBV5-4	TRBJ1-2	few	.	CASSPIGQNYGYTF	TGTGCCAGCAGCCCCATTGGACAGAACTATGGCTACACCTTC
TRBV30	TRBJ2-4	once	TRBD2	CAWRLAGGPKNIQYF	TGTGCCTGGAGATTGGCGGGAGGGCCTAAAAACATTCAGTACTTC
TRBV21-1	TRBJ1-2	.	.	CASSKDKNYGYTF	TGTGCCAGCAGCAAAGACAAAAACTATGGCTACACCTTC
TRBV10-3	TRBJ1-2	.	TRBD1	CAISEGQGEGGYTF	TGTGCCATCAGTGAAGGACAGGGGGAAGGAGGCTACACCTTC
TRBV20-1	TRBJ2-7	.	.	CSAREEHEQYF	TGCAGTGCTAGAGAGGAGCACGAGCAGTACTTC
TRBV4-2	TRBJ1-1	.	.	CASSQVAGNTEAFF	TGTGCCAGCAGCCAAGTAGCCGGGAACACTGAAGCTTTCTTT
TRBV7-2	TRBJ1-6	.	TRBD1	CASSLALGTGDPLHF	TGTGCCAGCAGCTTAGCGCTGGGGACAGGGGACCCCCTCCACTTT
TRBV5-5	TRBJ1-1	.	.	CASSLAFAVPTEAFF	TGTGCCAGCAGCTTGGCGTTCGCAGTCCCCACTGAAGCTTTCTTT
TRBV27	TRBJ2-7	.	.	CASSLITGYEQYF	TGTGCCAGCAGTTTAATTACCGGTTACGAGCAGTACTTC
TRBV5-4	TRBJ1-3	.	TRBD1	CASRPGGGNTIYF	TGTGCCAGCAGACCAGGGGGTGGAAACACCATATATTTT
TRBV2	TRBJ2-1	.	.	CASRVLSRDEQFF	TGTGCCAGCAGGGTCCTGTCTCGGGATGAGCAGTTCTTC
TRBV9	TRBJ2-3	.	TRBD1	CASSVAGTGGGTQYF	TGTGCCAGCAGCGTAGCAGGGACAGGGGGTGGTACGCAGTATTTT
TRBV6-1	TRBJ2-1	once	TRBD2	CASREEGLAGYNEQFF	TGTGCCAGCAGGGAAGAAGGACTAGCGGGATACAATGAGCAGTTCTTC
TRBV11-3	TRBJ2-1	.	.	CASSPRGISNNEQFF	TGTGCCAGCAGCCCCCGGGGAATCTCGAACAATGAGCAGTTCTTC
TRBV7-9	TRBJ2-7	.	.	CASSFRTDIQYEQYF	TGTGCCAGCAGCTTCCGGACGGACATTCAGTACGAGCAGTACTTC
TRBV29-1	TRBJ2-5	few	.	CSVDRGAQETQYF	TGCAGCGTTGACCGGGGGGCCCAAGAGACCCAGTACTTC
TRBV12-5	TRBJ1-2	.	.	CASGLVLEHSRPNYGYTF	TGTGCTAGTGGTTTGGTACTAGAACATTCACGCCCCAACTATGGCTACACCTTC
TRBV27	TRBJ1-2	.	.	CASSLADSLGGYTF	TGTGCCAGCAGTTTGGCGGACAGCCTGGGAGGCTACACCTTC
TRBV6-5	TRBJ1-2	.	TRBD1	CASSYWRQGAWGYTF	TGTGCCAGCAGTTACTGGCGGCAGGGGGCGTGGGGCTACACCTTC
TRBV7-3	TRBJ2-2	.	.	CASSRWGGRNGELFF	TGTGCCAGCAGCCGATGGGGGGGCAGGAACGGGGAGCTGTTTTTT
TRBV2	TRBJ2-2	.	TRBD2	CASSGSGGAGELFF	TGTGCCAGCAGTGGTAGCGGGGGGGCCGGGGAGCTGTTTTTT
TRBV4-2	TRBJ1-2	.	TRBD1	CASSQGTGAFHLYGYTF	TGTGCCAGCAGCCAAGGGACAGGGGCCTTCCACCTCTATGGCTACACCTTC
TRBV2	TRBJ1-2	.	.	CASSEGGLNYGYTF	TGTGCCAGCAGTGAAGGGGGGCTGAACTATGGCTACACCTTC
TRBV4-1	TRBJ2-3	.	.	CASSQGLGERYTDTQYF	TGCGCCAGCAGCCAAGGTTTAGGGGAACGGTACACAGATACGCAGTATTTT
TRBV4-3	TRBJ2-2	.	.	CASSPDQLIRAGELFF	TGCGCCAGCAGCCCCGATCAACTTATAAGAGCCGGGGAGCTGTTTTTT
TRBV30	TRBJ2-5	once	TRBD2	CAWRDRLAEETQYF	TGTGCCTGGAGAGATCGTCTAGCGGAAGAGACCCAGTACTTC
TRBV19	TRBJ2-5	.	TRBD2	CASRTSGAVETQYF	TGTGCCAGCAGGACTAGCGGGGCCGTAGAGACCCAGTACTTC
TRBV11-1	TRBJ2-5	.	.	CASSLALQETQYF	TGTGCCAGCAGCTTGGCTCTCCAAGAGACCCAGTACTTC
TRBV13	TRBJ2-3	.	TRBD2	CASSSLAGGQDTQYF	TGTGCCAGCAGCTCACTAGCGGGGGGGCAAGATACGCAGTATTTT
TRBV6-6	TRBJ2-2	.	TRBD2	CASSYDGGAAGELFF	TGTGCCAGCAGTTACGACGGGGGGGCGGCCGGGGAGCTGTTTTTT
TRBV7-2	TRBJ2-7	.	TRBD1	CASSVGRGSSYEQYF	TGTGCCAGCAGCGTGGGCAGGGGGAGCTCCTACGAGCAGTACTTC
TRBV18	TRBJ1-1	.	TRBD1	CASSPTRTGGVTEAFF	TGTGCCAGCTCACCGACTCGGACAGGGGGGGTAACTGAAGCTTTCTTT
TRBV19	TRBJ1-5	.	.	CASSLGHRNQPQHF	TGTGCCAGTAGTTTGGGCCACCGGAATCAGCCCCAGCATTTT
TRBV23-1	TRBJ2-1	.	TRBD2	CASSQARLAVNNEQFF	TGCGCCAGCAGTCAAGCCCGGCTAGCGGTAAACAATGAGCAGTTCTTC
TRBV10-1	TRBJ2-5	.	TRBD2	CASRVSSGSKETQYF	TGCGCCAGCAGGGTATCTAGCGGGTCAAAAGAGACCCAGTACTTC
TRBV28	TRBJ2-1	.	TRBD1	CASSPPGQGNNEQFF	TGTGCCAGCAGTCCTCCGGGACAGGGGAACAATGAGCAGTTCTTC
TRBV4-2	TRBJ2-7	few	TRBD2	CASSQDTLVSGGSYEQYF	TGTGCCAGCAGCCAAGATACTCTAGTTAGCGGGGGGTCCTACGAGCAGTACTTC
TRBV13	TRBJ2-1	.	TRBD2	CASKGLGVEQFF	TGTGCCAGCAAGGGACTAGGGGTAGAGCAGTTCTTC
TRBV29-1	TRBJ2-5	.	.	CSVEDLGGRSKKTQYF	TGCAGCGTTGAAGATCTGGGGGGGCGAAGTAAAAAGACCCAGTACTTC
TRBV14	TRBJ2-1	.	.	CASSQAGSGLYNEQFF	TGTGCCAGCAGCCAAGCGGGGAGCGGATTATACAATGAGCAGTTCTTC
TRBV18	TRBJ1-6	.	TRBD1	CASSPGQGPLSPLHF	TGTGCCAGCTCACCTGGACAGGGACCACTATCACCCCTCCACTTT
TRBV18	TRBJ2-2	.	.	CASSQKGLTNTGELFF	TGTGCCAGCTCTCAGAAGGGACTTACGAACACCGGGGAGCTGTTTTTT
TRBV6-1	TRBJ2-1	.	TRBD2	CASSEVGGSYNEQFF	TGTGCCAGCAGTGAAGTGGGAGGGTCCTACAATGAGCAGTTCTTC
TRBV29-1	TRBJ1-2	once	TRBD1	CSVGQGAGGYTF	TGCAGCGTTGGACAGGGGGCCGGAGGCTACACCTTC
TRBV5-1	TRBJ1-1	few	.	CASSLNRDDSAFF	TGCGCCAGCAGCTTGAACAGGGACGATTCGGCTTTCTTT